The entry below gives a single TCR beta chain sequence along with its context. Per the study methods: Using reference gene primer amplification, nucleated cell counts were estimated. This table comes from immunoSEQ multiplex PCR, and its TCRdb copy is limited to in-frame clones, with some not included. The V and J calls and the clone size are those of that table, but D and trimming were determined from the DNA. The sample includes about 130,000 clones, 84% of them seen just once. This entry comes from a study of blood T cell repertoires in COVID-19. Study-level information: COVID-19 samples from acute and convalescent phases originated in the United States, Italy and Spain. Sources were T cells, B-cell-depleted T cells, or PBMCs; the material itself was cDNA or gDNA.

The CDR3 loop spans 15 amino acids. The trim removed 0 bases at V and 6 bases at J, leaving 7 bases unmatched. Per the germline V gene, CDR1 is MNHNY and CDR2 is SVGAGI (reference sequence). This rearrangement joins TRBV6-6 to TRBJ1-2; 7 bases agree with TRBD1. Sequenced: peripheral blood. The sequence derives from a man aged 55 to 70 with acute or convalescent COVID-19. The CDR3 DNA sequence: TGTGCCAGCAGTTACTCGAAAGGGGGCTTAGATGGCTACACCTTC. Amino acids: CASSYSKGGLDGYTF.